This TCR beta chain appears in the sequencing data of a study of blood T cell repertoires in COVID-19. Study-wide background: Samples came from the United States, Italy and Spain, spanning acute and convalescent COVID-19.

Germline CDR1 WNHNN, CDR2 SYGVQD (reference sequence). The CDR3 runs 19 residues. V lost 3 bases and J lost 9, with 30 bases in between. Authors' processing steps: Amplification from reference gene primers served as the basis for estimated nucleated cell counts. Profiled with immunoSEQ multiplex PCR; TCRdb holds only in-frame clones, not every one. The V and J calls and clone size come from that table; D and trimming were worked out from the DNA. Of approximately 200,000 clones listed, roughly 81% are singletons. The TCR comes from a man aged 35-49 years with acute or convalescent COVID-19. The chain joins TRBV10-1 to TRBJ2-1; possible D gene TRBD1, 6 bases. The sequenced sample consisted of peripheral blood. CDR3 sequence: CASSEGGHDDPIITGEQFF. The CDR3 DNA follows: TGCGCCAGCAGTGAAGGGGGACACGACGATCCCATTATAACGGGTGAGCAGTTCTTC.